A selection of T cell receptor beta chains follows, all from one sample in a study of spatial heterogeneity in lung cancer. Using its own MiXCR run on the 5' RACE reads, TCRdb lists one record per CDR3 protein. The table lists 24,000 or so distinct CDR3 sequences, 2.5% to 4% of them singletons, with 25% to 35% in the top ten. The material sequenced was PBMCs, taken at surgery. The origin of the receptors is a female donor with early-stage non-small cell lung cancer. Both conserved end residues are part of each CDR3. A D gene is named only where the DNA matches it firmly. Expanded clones are given a class, and other clones once, few, many or no size at all.

V gene	J gene	clone size	D gene	CDR3 protein	CDR3 DNA
TRBV3-1	TRBJ2-7	few	NA	CASSAYGRGGNEQYF	TGTGCCAGCAGTGCTTACGGGAGAGGCGGTAACGAGCAGTACTTC
TRBV2	TRBJ2-3	many	NA	CAHIALAKDTQYF	TGTGCCCATATTGCTCTAGCAAAAGATACGCAGTATTTT
TRBV12-3/TRBV12-4	TRBJ1-2	many	NA	CASSPTLRGIYGYTF	TGTGCCAGCAGTCCGACACTACGGGGGATATATGGCTACACCTTC
TRBV20-1	TRBJ2-3	many	NA	CSARLADFTDTQYF	TGCAGTGCTAGATTAGCGGATTTCACAGATACGCAGTATTTT
TRBV4-2	TRBJ1-6	many	NA	CASSHYSRVSDSPLHF	TGTGCCAGCAGCCACTACTCAAGGGTGTCGGATTCACCCCTCCACTTT
TRBV20-1	TRBJ2-3	many	NA	CSASGTGADTQYF	TGCAGTGCTAGCGGGACCGGCGCAGATACGCAGTATTTT
TRBV6-5	TRBJ2-5	few	TRBD2	CASSIRDPSGRKETQYF	TGTGCCAGCAGTATAAGGGATCCTAGCGGGAGAAAAGAGACCCAGTACTTC
TRBV9	TRBJ2-1	many	TRBD2	CASSPGLAHPYNEQFF	TGTGCCAGCAGCCCAGGACTAGCCCACCCTTACAATGAGCAGTTCTTC
TRBV7-7	TRBJ2-5	many	NA	CASSKTRGFQETQYF	TGTGCTAGCAGTAAGACCAGGGGTTTCCAAGAGACCCAGTACTTC
TRBV7-3	TRBJ2-1	many	NA	CASSLTSYNEQFF	TGTGCCAGCAGCTTGACTAGCTACAATGAGCAGTTCTTC
TRBV24-1	TRBJ2-2	few	TRBD2	CATSDPGLAGGYTGELFF	TGTGCCACCAGTGACCCGGGACTAGCGGGAGGGTATACCGGGGAGCTGTTTTTT
TRBV5-1	TRBJ2-7	many	TRBD2	CASSLGLAGQTYEQYF	TGCGCCAGCAGTCTTGGACTAGCGGGCCAGACCTACGAGCAGTACTTC
TRBV2	TRBJ2-3	many	TRBD2	CASSATSGRFPDTQYF	TGTGCCAGCAGCGCCACTAGCGGGAGGTTCCCAGATACGCAGTATTTT
TRBV7-6	TRBJ2-2	many	TRBD1	CASSPGQGAPGGELFF	TGTGCCAGCAGCCCCGGACAGGGGGCGCCGGGCGGGGAGCTGTTTTTT
TRBV12-3/TRBV12-4	TRBJ2-1	many	TRBD2	CASSFGRAGEQFF	TGTGCCAGCAGTTTCGGGAGGGCCGGTGAGCAGTTCTTC
TRBV12-3/TRBV12-4	TRBJ1-6	medium-sized	NA	CASSFRVSNSPLHF	TGTGCCAGCAGTTTCCGGGTCTCTAATTCACCCCTCCACTTT
TRBV7-2	TRBJ2-7	many	TRBD2	CASSSRGAGPYEQYF	TGTGCCAGCAGCTCCCGTGGAGCGGGGCCCTACGAGCAGTACTTC
TRBV11-3	TRBJ2-5	medium-sized	TRBD2	CASSLGWLAGRETQYF	TGTGCCAGCAGCTTAGGGTGGCTAGCGGGACGGGAGACCCAGTACTTC
TRBV10-3	TRBJ2-3	many	NA	CAISTKRGGHTDTQYF	TGTGCCATCAGCACTAAGCGCGGGGGCCACACAGATACGCAGTATTTT
TRBV2	TRBJ2-5	many	TRBD1	CASSEGQGARTQYF	TGTGCCAGCAGCGAGGGACAGGGGGCCAGGACCCAGTACTTC
TRBV10-1	TRBJ1-5	many	NA	CASPGQSCSNQPQHF	TGCGCCAGCCCCGGACAGAGTTGTAGCAATCAGCCCCAGCATTTT
TRBV12-3/TRBV12-4	TRBJ2-2	many	TRBD2	CASGRREGVPGELFF	TGTGCCAGCGGGCGGCGGGAGGGAGTCCCCGGGGAGCTGTTTTTT
TRBV4-1	TRBJ2-3	many	NA	CASSQDRAGYTDTQYF	TGCGCCAGCAGCCAAGATCGCGCGGGCTACACAGATACGCAGTATTTT
TRBV16	TRBJ2-7	medium-sized	NA	CASSPRGGSYEQYF	TGTGCCAGCAGTCCCAGAGGGGGAAGCTACGAGCAGTACTTC
TRBV20-1	TRBJ2-6	NA	NA	CSAPQSGRSGANVLTF	TGCAGTGCCCCCCAGTCGGGGCGGTCTGGGGCCAACGTCCTGACTTTC
TRBV7-9	TRBJ2-3	many	NA	CASSSRVGSTDTQYF	TGTGCCAGCAGCTCGCGGGTCGGGAGCACAGATACGCAGTATTTT
TRBV4-2	TRBJ2-2	NA	TRBD2	CASSQGTSGGAGELFF	TGTGCCAGCAGCCAAGGGACTAGCGGGGGGGCCGGGGAGCTGTTTTTT
TRBV9	TRBJ2-1	many	NA	CASSPPSYNEQFF	TGTGCCAGCAGCCCACCCTCCTACAATGAGCAGTTCTTC
TRBV9	TRBJ2-2	many	NA	CASSGGHGTGELFF	TGTGCCAGCAGCGGGGGACATGGCACCGGGGAGCTGTTTTTT
TRBV28	TRBJ2-5	once	NA	CASSQGGETQYF	TGTGCCAGCAGCCAGGGGGGAGAGACCCAGTACTTC
TRBV7-9	TRBJ2-1	many	TRBD1	CASSLGTGSLYNEQFF	TGTGCCAGCAGCTTAGGGACAGGGTCTCTCTACAATGAGCAGTTCTTC
TRBV7-8	TRBJ2-3	many	NA	CASSFGRGFSTDTQYF	TGTGCCAGCAGCTTTGGACGGGGCTTTAGCACAGATACGCAGTATTTT
TRBV7-2	TRBJ2-7	many	TRBD2	CASSRGTSGGKQYF	TGTGCCAGCAGCCGTGGGACTAGCGGAGGGAAGCAGTACTTC
TRBV7-7	TRBJ2-3	many	NA	CASSEGGADTQYF	TGTGCCAGCAGCGAAGGGGGGGCAGATACGCAGTATTTT
TRBV10-2	TRBJ2-2	many	NA	CASVGGGELFF	TGCGCCAGTGTGGGTGGCGGGGAGCTGTTTTTT
TRBV6-1	TRBJ2-7	many	NA	CASSEFIEQYF	TGTGCCAGCAGTGAATTTATCGAGCAGTACTTC
TRBV12-3/TRBV12-4	TRBJ2-3	few	TRBD2	CASSGGLAGEDTQYF	TGTGCCAGCAGTGGGGGACTAGCGGGAGAAGATACGCAGTATTTT
TRBV7-8	TRBJ2-3	many	NA	CASSPLEGSTDTQYF	TGTGCCAGCAGCCCGTTGGAGGGAAGCACAGATACGCAGTATTTT
TRBV4-1	TRBJ2-5	many	NA	CASSQDLYQETQYF	TGCGCCAGCAGCCAAGATCTATACCAAGAGACCCAGTACTTC
TRBV5-1	TRBJ1-1	many	NA	CASSLDPKGTEAFF	TGCGCCAGCAGCTTGGATCCCAAAGGGACTGAAGCTTTCTTT
TRBV12-3/TRBV12-4	TRBJ2-7	few	NA	CASSSGRSYEQYF	TGTGCCAGCAGCTCCGGACGGAGCTACGAGCAGTACTTC
TRBV20-1	TRBJ2-7	many	NA	CSARRTEYYEQYF	TGCAGTGCTAGGCGGACAGAATACTACGAGCAGTACTTC
TRBV2	TRBJ1-1	many	NA	CASRKDRVSNTEAFF	TGTGCCAGCAGAAAAGACCGCGTTAGTAACACTGAAGCTTTCTTT
TRBV5-1	TRBJ2-3	few	TRBD2	CASSLGGLESDTQYF	TGCGCCAGCAGCCTGGGGGGACTAGAGTCAGATACGCAGTATTTT
TRBV7-2	TRBJ1-1	many	NA	CASSFRDPHTEAFF	TGTGCCAGCAGCTTCCGGGACCCCCACACTGAAGCTTTCTTT
TRBV6-6	TRBJ2-2	many	NA	CASSPGDAGELFF	TGTGCCAGCAGTCCTGGGGACGCCGGGGAGCTGTTTTTT